Sequencing of this T cell receptor beta chain was carried out in a study of T cell responses to AZD1222 COVID-19 vaccine. General study findings and limits: Scientists sampled the repertoires only once the peak T cell response had passed. Possibly, clonal diversity was underestimated; donors were largely white British and included more females.

TCRdb's table, derived via immunoSEQ multiplex PCR, lists solely in-frame clones and lacks some. The table has about 89,000 clones, roughly 90% seen once. Germline values: CDR1 SGHRS, CDR2 YFSETQ. V gave up 4 bases and J gave up 5 bases, with 11 bases separating them. The CDR3 is made up of 13 amino acids. On this clone: The antigen is unknown.

This sample comprised peripheral blood, obtained 28 days after the second AZD1222 dose. V usage is TRBV5-1 and J usage is TRBJ2-3; weak D call: TRBD2 (6 bases). The clonotype originates from an adult who received the AZD1222 COVID-19 vaccine. The CDR3 loop is CASSPGGQDTQYF. The CDR3 DNA reads TGCGCCAGCAGCCCCGGGGGTCAAGATACGCAGTATTTT.